This T cell receptor (beta chain) comes out of a study of CD8+CD57+ T cells in acquired aplastic anemia. About the study: Each DNA sample taken from sorted CD4+ and CD8+ cells came to 2.5 to 4 ug on average.

Genomic DNA acted as the template from which TCR beta VDJ combination and CDR3 sequence profiling were carried out. MiXCR, applied by TCRdb to the reads, yields one record per CDR3 protein. The data show about 58,000 distinct CDR3 sequences, with 55% to 70% seen just once and about 15% held by the top ten. Patients sequenced had flow cytometry evidence of CD8+CD57+ cell expansion. The enrolled patients all had severe acquired aplastic anemia. Untreated patients provided the blood samples, with no therapy given before sampling. The length of the CDR3 is 15 residues. Trimming left V 4 bases short and J 2 bases short, with 14 bases between. The germline CDR1 and CDR2 sequences are MGHDK and SYGVNS.

The material sequenced was sorted CD4+, CD8+, or CD8+CD57+ T cells (not recorded which) from PBMCs. The V call is TRBV25-1, the J call TRBJ2-5; D tentatively reads TRBD1 or TRBD2 (5 bases each). The receptor's source is a human donor with aplastic anemia. DNA for the CDR3: TGTGCCAGCAGTGCTACGGGACCACAACAAGAGACCCAGTACTTC. Translated, it gives CASSATGPQQETQYF.